This T cell receptor beta chain was captured in a study of blood T cell repertoires in COVID-19. At the level of the study: COVID-19 samples, acute and convalescent, were from the United States, Italy and Spain. Nucleic acid was either cDNA or gDNA, and it came from T cells, B-cell-depleted T cells, or PBMCs.

V shed 2 bases and J 2 bases; nucleotides not matched to a gene: 2. Germline-derived CDR1 and CDR2 are MNHEY and SVGEGT. The length of the CDR3 is 15 residues. Produced via immunoSEQ multiplex PCR; TCRdb's table is partial and in-frame only. The sample yields about 360,000 clones, 70% to 90% seen once. The specimen was peripheral blood. This TCR came from a woman aged 55-69 years with COVID-19, enrolled during active disease. The rearrangement uses TRBV6-2 or TRBV6-3 and TRBJ1-2; 10 bases agree with TRBD1. The CDR3 loop reads CASSYLGQGNYGYTF. Here the CDR3 DNA reads TGTGCCAGCAGTTACCTGGGACAGGGGAACTATGGCTACACCTTC.